This T cell receptor beta chain was sequenced for a study of blood T cell repertoires in COVID-19 (TCRdb year 2020). Looking at the study overall: The collaborator samples originated in the United States, Italy and Spain and spanned the acute and convalescent phases of COVID-19. The prospective study material was composed of cDNA or gDNA derived from T cells, B-cell-depleted T cells, or PBMCs. A freely available public database, intended as a resource for researchers studying the immune response to SARS-CoV-2, is where the repertoires were released. The samples were drawn from two sources: the first 160 participants of the ongoing ImmuneRACE study, and 1,254 subjects contributed by 6 global collaborators. Where available, HLA class I and class II types were obtained from metadata supplied by the sample provider rather than from assay-based typing. Deeply sampled blood TCRbeta repertoires from subjects exposed to, actively infected with, or recovered from COVID-19 were included in the dataset. Nearly every sample came with metadata listing a de-identified subject ID, COVID-19 status, age in years and sex. The paper as a whole reports these results and caveats: The amount of clinical and demographic metadata varied by source and participant and was provided uncurated.

Regarding this clone: Which antigen it targets is not known. Base qualities are not provided; no much larger clone lies one nucleotide away.

Collaborating institutions collected whole blood in K2EDTA tubes following their own protocols. For TCRbeta analysis, collaborators shipped samples as frozen whole blood, isolated PBMCs, or DNA extracted from either of those sample types. TCRbeta CDR3 regions were amplified from genomic DNA by means of the immunoSEQ Assay, a bias-controlled multiplex PCR. In the paper's pipeline: The number of nucleated cells in each sample was estimated from the amplification of reference gene primers within the assay. To quantify the absolute abundance of each unique TCRbeta CDR3 rearrangement, sequence reads were collapsed and filtered. For each sample, productive Simpson clonality was calculated by taking the square root of Simpson's diversity index across productive rearrangements. Held by TCRdb, this immuneACCESS table contains in-frame sequences only and omits some clones. Under half of the omission traces to an unresolved V gene where checked; the cause of the rest is unknown. V, J and clone size are taken as reported in that table, and D and trimming were inferred from the DNA itself. This sample comprises around 60,000 clones, 85% of them detected only once. 4.5% to 5.5% of the sample comes from the top ten.

The TCR originated in an older man with acute or convalescent COVID-19. Sequenced material: peripheral blood.

The CDR3 sequence is CASSQVRATGEQYF. The nucleotide sequence is TGTGCCAGCAGCCAGGTTCGGGCTACAGGCGAGCAGTACTTC. The sequence links TRBV11-2 to TRBJ2-7, with TRBD1 perhaps the D gene, on 5 matching bases. The junction carries 17 bases between V and J, which are trimmed by 5 bases and 6 bases respectively. As encoded in the germline V gene, CDR1 is SGHAT while CDR2 is FQNNGV. The CDR3 contains 14 residues, cysteine and phenylalanine counted. Only CDR3 DNA remains: 42 bases, in frame from the first base.